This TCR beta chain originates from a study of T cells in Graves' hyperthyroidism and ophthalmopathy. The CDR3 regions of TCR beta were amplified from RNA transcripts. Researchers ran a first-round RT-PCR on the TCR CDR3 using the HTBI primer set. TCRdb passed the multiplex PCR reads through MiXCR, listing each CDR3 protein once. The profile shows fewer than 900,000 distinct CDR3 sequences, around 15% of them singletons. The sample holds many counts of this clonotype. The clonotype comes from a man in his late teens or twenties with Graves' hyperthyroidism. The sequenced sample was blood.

The CDR3 DNA is TGTGCCACCAGCACCAAAGGGGCGGGACTAGCCAAAAACATTCAGTACTTC. Translating gives CATSTKGAGLAKNIQYF. J is TRBJ2-4 and V is TRBV15; D perhaps matches TRBD2 (6 bases). Germline V gene lookup returns CDR1 LNHNV and CDR2 YYDKDF (reference sequence). This CDR3 contains 17 residues. With 4 bases removed from V and 0 bases from J, the gap between germline ends came to 16 bases.